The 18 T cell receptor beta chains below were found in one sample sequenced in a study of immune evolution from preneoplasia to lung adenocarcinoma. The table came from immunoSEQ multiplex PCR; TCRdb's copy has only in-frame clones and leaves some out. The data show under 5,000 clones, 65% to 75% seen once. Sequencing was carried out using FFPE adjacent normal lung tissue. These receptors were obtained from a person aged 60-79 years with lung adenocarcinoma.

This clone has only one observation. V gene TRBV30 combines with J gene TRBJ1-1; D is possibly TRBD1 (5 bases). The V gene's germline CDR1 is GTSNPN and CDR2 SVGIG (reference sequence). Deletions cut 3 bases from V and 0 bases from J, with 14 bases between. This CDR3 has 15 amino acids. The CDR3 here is CAWSEEGRLNTEAFF. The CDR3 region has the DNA TGTGCCTGGAGCGAAGAGGGACGGCTGAACACTGAAGCTTTCTTT.

The CDR3 DNA sequence: TGTGCCAGCAGTTCGTTTGTGGAGACCCAGTACTTC. Translating gives CASSSFVETQYF. V is TRBV28 and J is TRBJ2-5; D unresolved. The V end lost 4 bases, the J end lost 5 bases, and 8 bases lay between the germline ends. Germline CDR1 reads MDHEN; CDR2 reads SYDVKM. The CDR3 has 12 residues.

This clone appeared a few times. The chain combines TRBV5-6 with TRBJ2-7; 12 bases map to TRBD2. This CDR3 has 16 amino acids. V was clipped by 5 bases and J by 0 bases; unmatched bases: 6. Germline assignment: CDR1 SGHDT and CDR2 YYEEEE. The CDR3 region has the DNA TGTGCCAGCAGTTTTAGACTAGCGGGAGCCTCCTACGAGCAGTACTTC. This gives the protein CASSFRLAGASYEQYF.

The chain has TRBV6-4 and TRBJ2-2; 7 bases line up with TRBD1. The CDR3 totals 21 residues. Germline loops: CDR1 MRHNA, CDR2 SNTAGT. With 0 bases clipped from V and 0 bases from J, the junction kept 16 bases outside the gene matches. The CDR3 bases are TGTGCCAGCAGTGACTCTTTTAGTTCTACGGCTAGGGGGCCGAACACCGGGGAGCTGTTTTTT. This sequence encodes CASSDSFSSTARGPNTGELFF.

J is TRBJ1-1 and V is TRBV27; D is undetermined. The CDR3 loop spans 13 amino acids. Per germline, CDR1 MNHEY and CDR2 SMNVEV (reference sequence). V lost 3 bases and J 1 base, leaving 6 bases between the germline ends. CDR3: CASSLRENTEAFF. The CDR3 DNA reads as TGTGCCAGCAGTTTGAGGGAGAACACTGAAGCTTTCTTT.

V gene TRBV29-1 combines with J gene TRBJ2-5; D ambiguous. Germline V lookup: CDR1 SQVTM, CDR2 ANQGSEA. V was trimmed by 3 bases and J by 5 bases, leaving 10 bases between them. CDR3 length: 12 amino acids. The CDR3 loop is CSVEIGRETQYF. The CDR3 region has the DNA TGCAGCGTTGAGATTGGACGGGAGACCCAGTACTTC.

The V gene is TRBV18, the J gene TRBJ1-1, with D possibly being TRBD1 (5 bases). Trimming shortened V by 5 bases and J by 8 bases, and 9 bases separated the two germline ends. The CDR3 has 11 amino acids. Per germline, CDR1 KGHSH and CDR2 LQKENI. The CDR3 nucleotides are TGTGCCAGCTCATCCCGACAGGAAGCTTTCTTT. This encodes CASSSRQEAFF.

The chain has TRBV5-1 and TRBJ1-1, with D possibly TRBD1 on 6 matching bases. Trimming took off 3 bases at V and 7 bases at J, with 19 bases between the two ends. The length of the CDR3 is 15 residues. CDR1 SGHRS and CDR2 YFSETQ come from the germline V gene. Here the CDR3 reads CASSWVDSLRDEAFF. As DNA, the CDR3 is TGCGCCAGCAGCTGGGTGGACAGCCTAAGGGATGAAGCTTTCTTT.

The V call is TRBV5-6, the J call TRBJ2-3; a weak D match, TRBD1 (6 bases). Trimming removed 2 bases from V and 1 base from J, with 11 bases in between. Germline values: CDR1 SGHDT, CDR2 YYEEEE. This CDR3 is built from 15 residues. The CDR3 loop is CASSLEGVRTDTQYF. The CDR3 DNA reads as TGTGCCAGCAGCTTAGAGGGGGTTCGCACAGATACGCAGTATTTT. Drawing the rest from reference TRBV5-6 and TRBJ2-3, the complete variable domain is DAGVTQSPTHLIKTRGQQVTLRCSPKSGHDTVSWYQQALGQGPQFIFQYYEEEERQRGNFPDRFSGHQFPNYSSELNVNALLLGDSALYLCASSLEGVRTDTQYFGPGTRLTVL.

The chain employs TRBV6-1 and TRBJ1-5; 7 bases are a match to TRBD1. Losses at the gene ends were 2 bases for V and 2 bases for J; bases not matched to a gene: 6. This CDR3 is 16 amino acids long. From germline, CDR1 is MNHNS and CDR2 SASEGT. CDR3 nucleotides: TGTGCCAGCAGTGAAAGCGAGGGGGCGGGCAATCAGCCCCAGCATTTT. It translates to CASSESEGAGNQPQHF.

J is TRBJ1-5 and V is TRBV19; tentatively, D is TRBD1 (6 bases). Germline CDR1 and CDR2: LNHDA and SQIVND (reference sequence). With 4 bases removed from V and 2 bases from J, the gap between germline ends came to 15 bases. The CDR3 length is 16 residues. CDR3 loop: CASSKLRGDGNQPQHF. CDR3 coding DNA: TGTGCCAGTAGTAAGCTCAGGGGCGACGGCAATCAGCCCCAGCATTTT.

The CDR3 protein is CASSQEREKRGNYGYTF. The CDR3 coding sequence is TGTGCCAGCAGCCAAGAGCGAGAGAAACGGGGAAACTATGGCTACACCTTC. This chain uses TRBV4-2 with TRBJ1-2; D gene unclear. V lost 0 bases and J lost 2, with 16 bases in between. Germline V gene sequence: CDR1 LGHNA, CDR2 YNFKEQ. The CDR3 runs to 17 residues.

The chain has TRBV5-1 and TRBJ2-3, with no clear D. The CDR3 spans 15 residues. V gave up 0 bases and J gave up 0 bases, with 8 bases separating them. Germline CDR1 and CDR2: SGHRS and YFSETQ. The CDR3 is CASSLARASTDTQYF. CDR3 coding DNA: TGCGCCAGCAGCTTGGCCCGTGCTAGCACAGATACGCAGTATTTT.

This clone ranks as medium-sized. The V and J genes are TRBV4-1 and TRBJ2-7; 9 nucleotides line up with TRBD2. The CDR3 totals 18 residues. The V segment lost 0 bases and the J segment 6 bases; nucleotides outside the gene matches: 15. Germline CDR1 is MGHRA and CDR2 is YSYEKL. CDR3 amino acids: CASSQDRVAGVFGREQYF. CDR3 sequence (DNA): TGCGCCAGCAGCCAAGATCGGGTAGCGGGAGTATTTGGACGCGAGCAGTACTTC.

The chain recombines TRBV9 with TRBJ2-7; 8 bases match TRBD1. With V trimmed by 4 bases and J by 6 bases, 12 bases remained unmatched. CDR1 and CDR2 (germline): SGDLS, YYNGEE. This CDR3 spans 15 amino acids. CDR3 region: CASSSGQGSRREQYF. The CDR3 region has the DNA TGTGCCAGCAGCTCCGGACAGGGAAGTAGGCGCGAGCAGTACTTC.

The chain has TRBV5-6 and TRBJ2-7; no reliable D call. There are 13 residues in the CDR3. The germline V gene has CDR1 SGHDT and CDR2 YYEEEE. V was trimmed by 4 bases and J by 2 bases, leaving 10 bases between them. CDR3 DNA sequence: TGTGCCAGCAGCCGTGATTCGGCCTACGAGCAGTACTTC. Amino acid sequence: CASSRDSAYEQYF. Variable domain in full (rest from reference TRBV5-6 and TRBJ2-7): DAGVTQSPTHLIKTRGQQVTLRCSPKSGHDTVSWYQQALGQGPQFIFQYYEEEERQRGNFPDRFSGHQFPNYSSELNVNALLLGDSALYLCASSRDSAYEQYFGPGTRLTVT.

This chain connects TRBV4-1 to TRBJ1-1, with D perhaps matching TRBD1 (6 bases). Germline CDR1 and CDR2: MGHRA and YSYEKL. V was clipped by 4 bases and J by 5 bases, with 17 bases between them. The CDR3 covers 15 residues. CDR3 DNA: TGCGCCAGCAGCCGGGGCTTACAGGGACCGACTGAAGCTTTCTTT. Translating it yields CASSRGLQGPTEAFF.

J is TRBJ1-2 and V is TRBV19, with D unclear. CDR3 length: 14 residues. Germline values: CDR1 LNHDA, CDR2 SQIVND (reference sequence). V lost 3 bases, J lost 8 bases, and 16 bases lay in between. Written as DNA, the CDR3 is TGTGCCAGTAGTATCCCCCCGAGCCGGGGAGGCTACACCTTC. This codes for CASSIPPSRGGYTF.